The next 18 T cell receptor beta chains were all read from a single sample in a study of blood T cell repertoires in COVID-19. The repertoire was sequenced with immunoSEQ multiplex PCR; TCRdb's copy has only in-frame clones and lacks some. The sample contains about 120,000 clones, roughly 84% of which appear only once. Sample: peripheral blood. These receptors were obtained from an elderly woman with acute or convalescent COVID-19.

The genes are TRBV27 and TRBJ2-1; no clear D. Germline lookup yields CDR1 MNHEY and CDR2 SMNVEV (reference sequence). V shed 3 bases and J shed 4 bases, with 13 bases lying between them. This CDR3 is built from 15 residues. CDR3 bases: TGTGCCAGCAGTTTCAATCCTACTCCATACAATGAGCAGTTCTTC. This encodes CASSFNPTPYNEQFF.

Here the CDR3 reads CASITVTYEQYF. CDR3 in DNA: TGTGCCAGCATTACTGTCACCTACGAGCAGTACTTC. This chain links TRBV2 with TRBJ2-7, with unresolved D. Germline V CDR1 and CDR2: SNHLY, FYNNEI. The CDR3 has 12 residues. Trimming left V 7 bases short and J 2 bases short, with 9 bases between.

The chain combines TRBV7-8 with TRBJ1-1; 8 nucleotides align to TRBD1. Germline CDR1 is SGHVS and CDR2 is FQNEAQ. This CDR3 has 15 residues. The V segment lost 2 bases and the J segment 5 bases; nucleotides outside the gene matches: 7. The CDR3 protein is CASSLRSGGRTEAFF. The CDR3 nucleotides read TGTGCCAGCAGCTTACGGTCAGGGGGCCGGACTGAAGCTTTCTTT.

The CDR3 region has the DNA TGTGCCAGCAGTTTAGTCGCAGTCATCAATTCACCCCTCCACTTT. Translating gives CASSLVAVINSPLHF. The chain joins TRBV27 to TRBJ1-6, with D hard to call. Germline CDR1 is MNHEY and CDR2 is SMNVEV (reference sequence). Deletions cut 2 bases from V and 7 bases from J, with 12 bases between. The CDR3 runs to 15 residues.

The V and J genes are TRBV3-1 (or the pseudogene TRBV3-2) and TRBJ1-4; D ambiguous. Trimming took 4 bases from V and 2 from J, leaving 8 bases between them. There are 14 residues in the CDR3. Germline values: CDR1 LGHDT, CDR2 YNNKEL (reference sequence). CDR3 protein: CASSPRGTNEKLFF. The CDR3, as DNA: TGTGCCAGCAGCCCGAGAGGGACTAATGAAAAACTGTTTTTT.

This sequence joins TRBV5-4 and TRBJ2-3; D may be TRBD1 (7 bases). Trimming removed 9 bases at V and 0 bases at J, with 14 bases between. The CDR3 loop spans 14 amino acids. CDR1 and CDR2 (germline): SGHNT, YYREEE (reference sequence). The chain's CDR3 is CANSGDSSTDTQYF. Written as DNA, the CDR3 is TGTGCCAATTCGGGGGACAGTAGCACAGATACGCAGTATTTT.

This chain uses TRBV11-2 with TRBJ2-3; 13 bases are shared with TRBD2. The CDR3 runs to 17 residues. V was pared by 4 bases and J by 2 bases, with 6 bases of the junction left unmatched. Germline CDR1 SGHAT, CDR2 FQNNGV. CDR3 DNA sequence: TGTGCCAGCAGCTCGACTAGCGGGGGGTCTGTCACAGATACGCAGTATTTT. Translated, it gives CASSSTSGGSVTDTQYF.

This sequence joins TRBV6-5 and TRBJ1-6; D may be TRBD1 (5 bases). This CDR3 has 15 residues. Deletions cut 6 bases from V and 5 bases from J, with 14 bases between. CDR1 and CDR2 (germline): MNHEY, SVGAGI. The CDR3, as DNA: TGTGCCAGCAGCTTAGGACGGGGGGATAATTCACCCCTCCACTTT. Translating it yields CASSLGRGDNSPLHF.

The chain employs TRBV5-1 and TRBJ1-1; no reliable D call. There are 14 residues in the CDR3. Trimming pared 4 bases from V and 0 bases from J, leaving 10 bases between. Germline assignment: CDR1 SGHRS and CDR2 YFSETQ. CDR3 protein: CASSLPTVNTEAFF. For the CDR3, the DNA is TGCGCCAGCAGCCTGCCTACAGTGAACACTGAAGCTTTCTTT.

This clone was seen only once. The chain has TRBV11-2 and TRBJ1-3; D possibly corresponds to TRBD1 (5 bases). CDR3 length equals 16 residues. In germline, CDR1 is SGHAT, CDR2 FQNNGV. Trimming took 5 bases from V and 0 from J, leaving 14 bases between them. The CDR3: CASSALAGNSGNTIYF. The DNA of the CDR3 is TGTGCCAGCAGCGCGCTGGCAGGGAACTCTGGAAACACCATATATTTT.

The chain joins TRBV9 to TRBJ2-1; TRBD2 aligns across 11 bases. The CDR3 length is 17 residues. The V gene end was trimmed by 2 bases and the J gene end by 0 bases; junction bases not matched to a gene: 4. Germline V gives CDR1 SGDLS, CDR2 YYNGEE. CDR3 DNA: TGTGCCAGCAGCGTGTTAGCGGGGGGGAGCTCCTACAATGAGCAGTTCTTC. Its protein is CASSVLAGGSSYNEQFF.

This chain uses TRBV29-1 with TRBJ2-1; 8 nucleotides match TRBD2. CDR1 SQVTM and CDR2 ANQGSEA come from the germline V gene. V was pared by 5 bases and J by 0 bases, with 12 bases of the junction left unmatched. This CDR3 contains 17 residues. The CDR3 sequence is CSVKSAWSGSSYNEQFF. The CDR3 region has the DNA TGCAGCGTTAAATCCGCGTGGAGCGGGAGCTCCTACAATGAGCAGTTCTTC.

The chain combines TRBV19 with TRBJ2-3, with D perhaps matching TRBD1 (6 bases). The germline gives CDR1 LNHDA, CDR2 SQIVND (reference sequence). V gave up 6 bases and J gave up 1 base, with 14 bases separating them. There are 15 residues in the CDR3. The CDR3 loop is CASRDSSRGTDTQYF. In DNA, the CDR3 is TGTGCCAGTAGGGACAGTTCGAGGGGCACAGATACGCAGTATTTT. Complete variable domain (other parts from reference TRBV19 and TRBJ2-3): DGGITQSPKYLFRKEGQNVTLSCEQNLNHDAMYWYRQDPGQGLRLIYYSQIVNDFQKGDIAEGYSVSREKKESFPLTVTSAQKNPTAFYLCASRDSSRGTDTQYFGPGTRLTVL.

CDR3 DNA: TGTGCCAGCAGCTCCCGGACAGGGGGCATTGCTCGTACCGGGGAGCTGTTTTTT. This gives the protein CASSSRTGGIARTGELFF. This chain uses TRBV3-1 (or the pseudogene TRBV3-2) with TRBJ2-2; 11 positions match TRBD1. Germline loops: CDR1 LGHDT, CDR2 YNNKEL (reference sequence). Unmatched junction bases numbered 13, after V lost 5 bases and J lost 5 bases. This CDR3 has 18 residues.

This clone appeared a single time. V is TRBV6-5 and J is TRBJ1-2, with D possibly being TRBD1 (5 bases). Germline V gives CDR1 MNHEY, CDR2 SVGAGI. Trimming stripped 5 bases from V and 8 bases from J, with 15 bases between. The CDR3 spans 13 residues. In nucleotides, the CDR3 is TGTGCCAGCAGTAGGGACGGGGGGGACGGCTACACCTTC. This sequence encodes CASSRDGGDGYTF.

The chain has TRBV19 and TRBJ2-5, with 8 bases matching TRBD2. Looked up from germline, CDR1 is LNHDA and CDR2 is SQIVND (reference sequence). Trimming removed 5 bases from V and 1 base from J; junction bases left unmatched: 3. The CDR3 extends over 14 amino acids. DNA for the CDR3: TGTGCCAGTAGTCCGGGACTAGGCCAAGAGACCCAGTACTTC. It translates to CASSPGLGQETQYF.

This clone came up a few times. The chain couples TRBV18 to TRBJ2-5; D ambiguous. V lost 1 base and J 2 bases, leaving 5 bases between the germline ends. There are 13 residues in the CDR3. CDR1 is KGHSH and CDR2 is LQKENI in the germline V gene. CDR3 bases: TGTGCCAGCTCACCACTACAACAAGAGACCCAGTACTTC. It specifies CASSPLQQETQYF.

The chain is built from TRBV5-1 and TRBJ2-4; no definite D call. CDR1 SGHRS and CDR2 YFSETQ come from the germline V gene. There are 16 residues in the CDR3. With 0 bases removed from V and 3 bases from J, the gap between germline ends came to 13 bases. The CDR3 DNA is TGCGCCAGCAGCTTGGCCGGAGCACCTGACAAAAACATTCAGTACTTC. Translating it yields CASSLAGAPDKNIQYF.